A single T cell receptor (beta chain) is shown here with its context. Its specificity is not known. The entry originates in a study of cytomegalovirus exposure and HLA in healthy donors. Across the study: Early released data comprised about 84 million unique TCRs from HLA-typed donors. Study-level points and caveats: Presence/absence analyses assumed roughly uniform sequencing depth across donors. Looking again later, the authors saw that most CMV-associated TCR beta chains seemed HLA-restricted.

The study ran its PCR with 60 Vbeta and 13 Jbeta primers. Generated by immunoSEQ multiplex PCR, the TCRdb table keeps only in-frame clones and is missing some. The table shows approximately 220,000 clones, with approximately 83% occurring only once. Germline trimming cut 8 bases from V and 1 base from J; bases unmatched to any gene: 1. The germline V gene has CDR1 SNHLY and CDR2 FYNNEI. CDR3 length: 13 amino acids. This clonotype was sampled from a boy aged 2 to 10 in good health and CMV-seronegative. J is TRBJ2-2 and V is TRBV2; 7 bases are a match to TRBD2. The sequenced sample was PBMCs. The CDR3 spells CASGGGNTGELFF. The CDR3, as DNA: TGTGCCAGCGGGGGGGGGAACACCGGGGAGCTGTTTTTT.